This TCR beta chain emerged from a study of T cells after yellow fever vaccination. Each CDR3 protein gets one entry after TCRdb re-called the 5' RACE reads with MiXCR. The table records about 300,000 distinct CDR3 sequences, around 10% of them present only once. Trimming removed 2 bases from V and 7 bases from J, with 11 bases in between. The germline V gene encodes CDR1 WSHSY and CDR2 SAAADI. This CDR3 comprises 13 residues. The sequence derives from a man between 18 and 35 years old who received the YFV17D yellow fever vaccine. The J gene is TRBJ1-1, the V gene TRBV10-2; D call uncertain. Sequenced here: CD4+ T cells sorted from PBMCs, sampled 5 days after the yellow fever booster vaccination. This chain's CDR3 is CASSEQAEVEAFF. For the CDR3, the DNA is TGCGCCAGCAGTGAGCAGGCAGAGGTTGAAGCTTTCTTT.